These T cell receptor beta chains were read from a single sample in a study of T-cell reconstitution after alpha-beta-depleted transplantation in children. Via MiXCR, TCRdb re-called the PCR reads, giving one row per CDR3 protein. The sample yields about 580,000 distinct CDR3 sequences, more than 20% seen once. Sequences were derived from PBMCs, mostly from graft donor cells, sampled 360 days after TCRalphabeta/CD19-depleted stem cell transplant. These receptors originate from a boy in the first two years of life who had a stem cell transplant for acute myeloid leukemia, so the T cells may come from the graft donor. Both conserved end residues are part of each CDR3. D genes are given only for firm matches. Size is stated for part of the rows, as once, few or many counts, or as a class when the clone is expanded.

TRBV6-6	few	TRBJ2-7	.	TGTGCCAGCAGAGGGCCGGAGCAGTACTTC	CASRGPEQYF
TRBV7-2	.	TRBJ1-1	TRBD1	TGTGCCAGCAGCAGCCAGACAGGGGACACTGAAGCTTTCTTT	CASSSQTGDTEAFF
TRBV10-3	many	TRBJ2-7	TRBD2	TGTGCCATCAGTGAGCGCGGGGGGAGGGCATCGGACGAGCAGTACTTC	CAISERGGRASDEQYF
TRBV7-9	.	TRBJ2-3	.	TGTGCCAGCAGCGGCCCCCCAGATACGCAGTATTTT	CASSGPPDTQYF
TRBV11-1	.	TRBJ2-2	TRBD1	TGTGCCAGCAGCTTAGCCTTGGTCGGGACAGGGGGCTCCTTACGAGGCACCGGGGAGCTGTTTTTT	CASSLALVGTGGSLRGTGELFF
TRBV18	many	TRBJ1-4	.	TGTGCCAGCTCTCCGGGACAAGGAGGAGAAAAACTGTTTTTT	CASSPGQGGEKLFF
TRBV11-3	.	TRBJ1-2	.	TGTGCCAGCAGCTTCCCAGGGGACTATGGCTACACCTTC	CASSFPGDYGYTF
TRBV7-9	many	TRBJ1-1	.	TGTGCCAGCAGCCCCGCAGTGTTTGAAGCTTTCTTT	CASSPAVFEAFF
TRBV20-1	many	TRBJ1-6	.	TGCAGTGCTAGAGATTCGGCAGGGCCGAATTCACCCCTCCACTTT	CSARDSAGPNSPLHF
TRBV6-5	many	TRBJ1-5	TRBD1	TGTGCCAGCACTTCCCCACAGGGGCCGGATGGCAATCAGCCCCAGCATTTT	CASTSPQGPDGNQPQHF
TRBV5-4	.	TRBJ2-7	.	TGTGCCAGCAGCTCCACAGGGCTCCTAGACGAGCAGTACTTC	CASSSTGLLDEQYF
TRBV6-6	.	TRBJ2-7	.	TGTGCCAGCAGCACCTACCAGTACGAGCAGTACTTC	CASSTYQYEQYF
TRBV2	many	TRBJ2-1	TRBD1	TGTGCCAGCACGGGACAGGGGACATACAATGAGCAGTTCTTC	CASTGQGTYNEQFF
TRBV20-1	.	TRBJ1-1	TRBD1	TGCAGTGCTAGCGACCGGGACAGGGGTAACACTGAAGCTTTCTTT	CSASDRDRGNTEAFF
TRBV12-3/TRBV12-4	few	TRBJ2-5	.	TGTGCCAGCAGTGTGACACTGCCGGAGACCCAGTACTTC	CASSVTLPETQYF
TRBV29-1	few	TRBJ2-1	.	TGCAGCTCCAAGGGCAACTACAATGAGCAGTTCTTC	CSSKGNYNEQFF
TRBV20-1	few	TRBJ1-5	.	TGCAGTGCTAGAGATATTGGGACAAATCCGAGGCCCCAGCATTTT	CSARDIGTNPRPQHF
TRBV2	.	TRBJ1-1	.	TGTGCCAGCAGTGGGACAGAAGTTAGTCTTGAAGCTTTCTTT	CASSGTEVSLEAFF
TRBV20-1	many	TRBJ2-5	.	TGCAGTGCTAGAGTCCTGATGGAGACCCAGTACTTC	CSARVLMETQYF
TRBV5-6	few	TRBJ2-6	.	TGTGCCAGCAGCCGCACAGGGCTGGCTGGGGCCAACGTCCTGACTTTC	CASSRTGLAGANVLTF
TRBV6-1	.	TRBJ2-5	.	TGTGCCAGCAGTGAAGCGAGGATAGCGAGTAACCAAGAGACCCAGTACTTC	CASSEARIASNQETQYF
TRBV5-1	many	TRBJ1-1	TRBD1	TGCGCCAGCAGCCCAAGGACAGGGGCGAACACTGAAGCTTTCTTT	CASSPRTGANTEAFF
TRBV5-1	.	TRBJ2-5	TRBD2	TGCGCCAGCAGCCAACTAGCGGGGGACGGGAAGACCCAGTACTTC	CASSQLAGDGKTQYF
TRBV7-8	.	TRBJ2-5	.	TGTGCCAGCAGCCCTCGCTCGCGACACCGAGAGACCCAGTACTTC	CASSPRSRHRETQYF
TRBV7-9	many	TRBJ2-3	.	TGTGCCATCCGACTCGACACAGATACGCAGTATTTT	CAIRLDTDTQYF
TRBV12-3/TRBV12-4	few	TRBJ1-5	TRBD1	TGTGCCAGCAGTCCCAGACAGGGGGCAGGTCAGCCCCAGCATTTT	CASSPRQGAGQPQHF
TRBV15	.	TRBJ2-1	.	TGTGCCACCAGCGATGGGGGGGCCTCCTACAATGAGCAGTTCTTC	CATSDGGASYNEQFF
TRBV5-4	.	TRBJ2-1	.	TGTGCCAGCAGCTTGGCCAGGAGAACCAATGAGCAGTTCTTC	CASSLARRTNEQFF
TRBV6-5	.	TRBJ1-3	TRBD1	TGTGCCAGCAGCTACATCCCGGGACAGGGGAGGAAAAACACCATATATTTT	CASSYIPGQGRKNTIYF
TRBV27	.	TRBJ2-1	TRBD2	TGTGCCAGCATGAGCGGGGGGTCGTGGAATGAGCAGTTCTTC	CASMSGGSWNEQFF
TRBV7-9	many	TRBJ2-7	.	TGTGCCAGCAGCTTACCTACTAGCTCCCCCGGCGAGCAGTACTTC	CASSLPTSSPGEQYF
TRBV7-9	many	TRBJ2-5	TRBD1	TGTGCCAGCAGCTTATATGGGCAGGGGGAAGAGACCCAGTACTTC	CASSLYGQGEETQYF
TRBV12-3/TRBV12-4	.	TRBJ1-2	.	TGTGCCAGCAGCCCTACCGAGACAGGAGGAAACTATGGCTACACCTTC	CASSPTETGGNYGYTF
TRBV7-2	.	TRBJ2-1	TRBD1	TGTGCCAGCAGCTTAGTCCAGGGGGCTTGGTATGAGCAGTTCTTC	CASSLVQGAWYEQFF
TRBV4-2	.	TRBJ1-1	.	TGTGCCAGCAGCCAAGACACTTCAAGGAGCACTGAAGCTTTCTTT	CASSQDTSRSTEAFF
TRBV12-3/TRBV12-4	many	TRBJ2-3	.	TGTGCCAGCAGTTTCTTGCAGGATACGCAGTATTTT	CASSFLQDTQYF
TRBV6-2/TRBV6-3	few	TRBJ1-2	TRBD1	TGTGCCAGCTTTGGACAGGGCCCTTGGGGCTACACCTTC	CASFGQGPWGYTF
TRBV11-2	many	TRBJ2-5	.	TGTGCCAGCAGCTTAGATTGGGGGGCGGAGACCCAGTACTTC	CASSLDWGAETQYF
TRBV7-2	many	TRBJ2-2	.	TGTGCCAGCAGCTTGCAGGGTCCGAACACCGGGGAGCTGTTTTTT	CASSLQGPNTGELFF
TRBV5-1	many	TRBJ2-2	.	TGCGCCAGCAGCCTCCGAGTCGGACGGACCGCGAACACCGGGGAGCTGTTTTTT	CASSLRVGRTANTGELFF
TRBV6-5	many	TRBJ2-7	TRBD2	TGTGCCAGCAGTTACTCCTCGCGGGGGACCGAGCAGTACTTC	CASSYSSRGTEQYF
TRBV27	.	TRBJ1-1	.	TGTGCCAGCAGTTTATCGCGGGACTCAGGTGAAGCTTTCTTT	CASSLSRDSGEAFF
TRBV20-1	.	TRBJ1-5	.	TGCAGTGCTAGAGCCCCGGGAGGTGGGAATCAGCCCCAGCATTTT	CSARAPGGGNQPQHF